Here is one TCR beta chain with its context. No antigen is known for it. This sample stems from a study of cytomegalovirus exposure and HLA in healthy donors. Study overall: Earlier, some 170 million T cells were analyzed, and some 120 million unique TCR beta sequences were found among them. Study conclusions and caveats: While the bulk of TCR sequences proved rare, some public TCRs turned up in many donors. TCR beta V- and J-gene trimming was later associated with a missense DCLRE1C variant.

V lost 1 base to trimming and J lost 0 bases; unmatched junction nucleotides: 9. The germline gives CDR1 SEHNR, CDR2 FQNEAQ (reference sequence). The CDR3 is made up of 18 amino acids. Use of 60 Vbeta and 13 Jbeta primers characterized the PCR. Libraries were prepared by immunoSEQ multiplex PCR; TCRdb keeps only in-frame clonotypes and omits some of them. This repertoire shows about 210,000 clones, roughly 82% found once; its top ten account for 6%. The TCR was taken from a man in his forties in good health and CMV-seropositive. Sequencing input: PBMCs. This chain connects TRBV7-9 to TRBJ1-3; the match to TRBD1 covers 7 bases. CDR3 protein: CASSLGGGQVISGNTIYF. CDR3 bases: TGTGCCAGCAGCTTAGGGGGCGGACAGGTGATCTCTGGAAACACCATATATTTT. The full variable domain, rest sourced from reference TRBV7-9 and TRBJ1-3, is DTGVSQNPRHKITKRGQNVTFRCDPISEHNRLYWYRQTLGQGPEFLTYFQNEAQLEKSRLLSDRFSAERPKGSFSTLEIQRTEQGDSAMYLCASSLGGGQVISGNTIYFGEGSWLTVV.